What follows describes a single T cell receptor beta chain. Its cognate antigen is unknown. Each individual provided 1 to 8 samples (taken pretreatment and on-treatment). Produced via immunoSEQ multiplex PCR; TCRdb's table is partial and in-frame only. The data hold 55,000 to 70,000 clones, with almost 85% observed a single time. This sample was taken from a study of PD-L1 blockade in urothelial cancer. For the study at large: Earlier, patients had received 0 to 3 chemotherapy regimens.

Overall study results and limits: TCR clonality was measured in pretreatment peripheral blood. Clonality below the median predicted better survival.

From germline, CDR1 is MDHEN and CDR2 SYDVKM. This CDR3 has 18 residues. After removal of 5 bases from V and 1 base from J, the junction contained 14 bases not matched to a gene. The chain uses TRBV28 and TRBJ1-2, with 9 positions matching TRBD1. The material was PBMCs, obtained around atezolizumab (anti-PD-L1) treatment. This TCR came from a man between 70 and 80 years old with urothelial cancer. CDR3 nucleotide sequence: TGTGCCAGCAGTGGGGTCGACGGGACAGGGCGAGGTAACTATGGCTACACCTTC. Amino acid sequence: CASSGVDGTGRGNYGYTF.